Following are 18 T cell receptor beta chains from one sample sequenced in a study of T cell responses to AZD1222 COVID-19 vaccine. Measured with immunoSEQ multiplex PCR; TCRdb has only the in-frame clones, and not every one. The sample includes over 130,000 clones, roughly nine tenths of them seen just once. Here the sequenced sample was peripheral blood, taken 28 days after the second AZD1222 dose. These receptors all stem from an adult who received the AZD1222 COVID-19 vaccine.

This clone showed up just a few times. The V call is TRBV5-4, the J call TRBJ2-2; the D is unclear. CDR3 length: 14 residues. Per germline, CDR1 SGHNT and CDR2 YYREEE (reference sequence). V shed 0 bases and J shed 2 bases, with 5 bases lying between them. CDR3 sequence reads: CASSLVTNTGELFF. The CDR3 DNA reads TGTGCCAGCAGCTTGGTGACCAACACCGGGGAGCTGTTTTTT.

The rearrangement joins TRBV27 to TRBJ1-2; TRBD1 matches at 8 bases. Germline V gives CDR1 MNHEY, CDR2 SMNVEV (reference sequence). V was clipped by 5 bases and J by 3 bases; unmatched bases: 2. This CDR3 comprises 13 residues. This CDR3 is CASSPQGDYGYTF. CDR3 DNA: TGTGCCAGCAGTCCACAGGGGGACTATGGCTACACCTTC.

The chain joins TRBV30 to TRBJ1-4; maybe TRBD1 (5 bases). This CDR3 region has 16 residues. The germline gives CDR1 GTSNPN, CDR2 SVGIG (reference sequence). V was cut by 5 bases and J by 5 bases, with 21 bases left in between. CDR3 amino acids: CAWEGYSGTENEKLFF. The CDR3 DNA is TGTGCCTGGGAGGGCTACTCCGGGACGGAAAATGAAAAACTGTTTTTT.

The V call is TRBV3-1 (or the pseudogene TRBV3-2), the J call TRBJ2-7, with 9 bases that match TRBD2. The trim removed 0 bases at V and 6 bases at J, leaving 6 bases unmatched. The CDR3 covers 15 residues. Germline assignment: CDR1 LGHDT and CDR2 YNNKEL (reference sequence). As DNA, the CDR3 is TGTGCCAGCAGCCAAGAGCCAGCGGGAGGATCCGAGCAGTACTTC. Translating it yields CASSQEPAGGSEQYF.

Only one count was recorded for this clone. V usage is TRBV28 and J usage is TRBJ1-1; TRBD1 agrees at 11 bases. The V segment lost 6 bases and the J segment 4 bases; nucleotides outside the gene matches: 7. CDR1 is MDHEN, CDR2 SYDVKM, per germline. The CDR3 has 15 amino acids. The CDR3 spells CASSLRTGGLTEAFF. CDR3 nucleotides: TGTGCCAGCAGCCTACGGACAGGGGGCCTCACTGAAGCTTTCTTT.

This clone was observed once. V is TRBV27 and J is TRBJ2-7; no definite D call. Germline CDR1 is MNHEY and CDR2 is SMNVEV (reference sequence). V lost 6 bases, J lost 7 bases, and 16 bases lay in between. This CDR3 is built from 13 residues. Written as DNA, the CDR3 is TGTGCCAGCAGGCCTACGGTTTCTTCAGAGCAGTACTTC. Protein sequence: CASRPTVSSEQYF.

V usage is TRBV30 and J usage is TRBJ2-1; 7 nucleotides match TRBD2. Germline V lookup: CDR1 GTSNPN, CDR2 SVGIG (reference sequence). The CDR3 is 14 residues long. The J segment lost 2 bases and the V segment lost 2 bases, leaving 3 bases of the junction unmatched. The CDR3 sequence is CAWSPTSAYNEQFF. In DNA form, the CDR3 reads TGTGCCTGGAGTCCCACTAGCGCCTACAATGAGCAGTTCTTC.

The genes are TRBV5-1 and TRBJ2-3; a weak D match, TRBD1 (5 bases). V was trimmed by 2 bases and J by 0 bases, leaving 7 bases between them. This CDR3 is 14 amino acids long. CDR1 is SGHRS and CDR2 is YFSETQ in the germline V gene. Here the CDR3 DNA reads TGCGCCAGCAGCTTAGGGGCCAGCACAGATACGCAGTATTTT. It is translated as CASSLGASTDTQYF.

The chain uses TRBV5-1 and TRBJ1-4, with D possibly being TRBD1 (5 bases). V gave up 0 bases and J gave up 3 bases, with 9 bases separating them. Germline V CDR1 and CDR2: SGHRS, YFSETQ. The CDR3 covers 15 residues. CDR3 in amino acids: CASSLALRANEKLFF. As DNA, the CDR3 is TGCGCCAGCAGCTTGGCCCTCAGGGCTAATGAAAAACTGTTTTTT.

The rearrangement uses TRBV5-1 and TRBJ1-2; no clear D gene. With 4 bases removed from V and 2 bases from J, the gap between germline ends came to 9 bases. The CDR3 length is 13 residues. Germline loops: CDR1 SGHRS, CDR2 YFSETQ. The DNA of the CDR3 is TGCGCCAGCAGCCTCCATAGGAACTATGGCTACACCTTC. Amino acid sequence: CASSLHRNYGYTF.

The chain is built from TRBV30 and TRBJ1-2; D unresolved. Germline values: CDR1 GTSNPN, CDR2 SVGIG (reference sequence). Trimming stripped 2 bases from V and 4 bases from J, with 8 bases between. The CDR3 is 12 residues long. The CDR3 DNA follows: TGTGCCTGGAGTTCAGGAGCCTATGGCTACACCTTC. The encoded protein is CAWSSGAYGYTF.

The CDR3, as DNA: TGTGCCTATATAGAGGCAGGGAACGGAAACACCATATATTTT. Its protein is CAYIEAGNGNTIYF. This chain connects TRBV10-3 to TRBJ1-3, with D possibly being TRBD1 (5 bases). CDR1 and CDR2 from the germline V gene are ENHRY and SYGVKD. Trimming took 11 bases from V and 4 from J, leaving 18 bases between them. The CDR3 length is 14 residues.

This clone was found once. The chain is built from TRBV30 and TRBJ2-1; 9 bases fit TRBD2. Trimming at V came to 7 bases and at J to 8 bases, leaving 15 bases not matched to a gene. Germline CDR1 and CDR2: GTSNPN and SVGIG (reference sequence). This CDR3 contains 15 residues. The DNA for the CDR3 is TGTGCCTCAGCCCTTGGGACTAGCATCTTCCATGAGCAGTTCTTC. It translates to CASALGTSIFHEQFF. Filled out from reference TRBV30 and TRBJ2-1, the complete variable domain reads SQTIHQWPATLVQPVGSPLSLECTVEGTSNPNLYWYRQAAGRGLQLLFYSVGIGQISSEVPQNLSASRPQDRQFILSSKKLLLSDSGFYLCASALGTSIFHEQFFGPGTRLTVL.

The chain carries TRBV27 and TRBJ2-1; the D gene could be TRBD1 or TRBD2 (5 bases each). V shed 3 bases and J shed 8 bases, with 14 bases lying between them. This CDR3 has 14 amino acids. Per germline, CDR1 MNHEY and CDR2 SMNVEV (reference sequence). The CDR3 sequence is CASSLTALGDEQFF. In nucleotides, the CDR3 is TGTGCCAGCAGTTTGACAGCACTGGGGGATGAGCAGTTCTTC.

The gene calls are TRBV13 and TRBJ2-7; 8 bases map to TRBD1. Germline assignment: CDR1 PRHDT and CDR2 FYEKMQ (reference sequence). Unmatched junction bases numbered 12, after V lost 4 bases and J lost 4 bases. CDR3 size: 16 residues. CDR3 bases: TGTGCCAGCAGCTCTCACTTAAAGACAGGGGCGTACGAGCAGTACTTC. Translating it yields CASSSHLKTGAYEQYF.

V gene TRBV6-5 combines with J gene TRBJ1-2, with TRBD1 identical over 7 bases. The CDR3 is made up of 15 amino acids. V was clipped by 8 bases and J by 5 bases; unmatched bases: 14. Germline V lookup: CDR1 MNHEY, CDR2 SVGAGI. The CDR3, as DNA: TGTGCCAGCGGGGGGGCCGTGACAGGGAAGTATGGCTACACCTTC. Translation: CASGGAVTGKYGYTF.

The V call is TRBV19, the J call TRBJ2-7; 7 bases map to TRBD1. CDR1 is LNHDA and CDR2 is SQIVND in the germline V gene (reference sequence). V was pared by 5 bases and J by 0 bases, with 4 bases of the junction left unmatched. This CDR3 region has 14 residues. Here the CDR3 DNA reads TGTGCCAGTAGTCCTCAGGGGGACTCCTACGAGCAGTACTTC. It translates to CASSPQGDSYEQYF.

The V call is TRBV18, the J call TRBJ1-1; 11 nucleotides align to TRBD1. Germline assignment: CDR1 KGHSH and CDR2 LQKENI. J gave up 4 bases and V 1 base, and 8 bases lay outside the gene matches. The CDR3 totals 17 residues. The CDR3 DNA sequence: TGTGCCAGCTCACCACGGGGACAGGGGGAGTTGAGCACTGAAGCTTTCTTT. It codes for CASSPRGQGELSTEAFF.